This T cell receptor (beta chain) was observed in a study of cytomegalovirus exposure and HLA in healthy donors (dated by TCRdb to 2015 to 2018). Context from the whole study: The 650 to 800 repertoires of the first cohort and the approximately 130 validation repertoires were produced on the same platform, according to a later analysis. The aim of the study was to test whether cataloging public T cell receptors could identify signatures of past pathogen exposure. Besides the first cohort of 666 subjects, a separate validation cohort made up of roughly 130 different subjects was used. To predict cytomegalovirus infection status, the study combined high-throughput TCR immunosequencing, statistical association of individual TCRs with disease status, and machine learning.

Broad study findings and their caveats: The authors suggested that the approach could potentially be extended to other disease states and immunological phenotypes. A few of the identified cytomegalovirus-associated TCR beta chains were confirmed in vitro to be specific for cytomegalovirus antigens. The classifier was reported to diagnose cytomegalovirus status with high specificity and sensitivity in both the original and validation cohorts. A later analysis had no HLA typing for the validation cohort, so co-occurrence there was scored across all 130 or so repertoires. Across donors, most TCR sequences were observed very rarely, whereas some public TCRs were present in many individuals. Of the cluster scores, roughly 93% were above 0 in a later analysis, which found that TCRs clustered in the first cohort also tended to co-occur in the roughly 130 validation repertoires. In the study, about 150 TCR beta chains were listed as associated with cytomegalovirus.

The library was built by means of the immunoSEQ multiplex PCR assay. The study's processing was this. A statistical classification framework was built for diagnosing cytomegalovirus status from the catalog of TCR beta chain sequences. Sourced from immuneACCESS, this table was stored by TCRdb with only in-frame sequences that have V and J called. A share of the clones is absent; for the studies checked, an unresolved V gene accounts for under half, and the remainder has no known explanation. Clone size and the V and J calls come from that table; the DNA yielded D and trimming. For this sample the table gives some 170,000 clones, of which about 86% were detected only once. The ten largest clones represent 5.5% to 6% of the sample. With regard to this clone: Its antigen specificity is not known. Nothing much larger sits one base from this clone, and base qualities are not available.

The donors belonged to the validation cohort of about 120 subjects, which was separate from the approximately 660-subject first cohort. The sequenced sample consisted of PBMCs. This receptor was identified in a woman aged 25 to 45 in good health and CMV-seronegative.

CDR3 loop: CASSLEGRLSEKLFF. The nucleotides are TGCGCCAGCAGCTTGGAAGGTAGACTTAGTGAAAAACTGTTTTTT. The sequence joins TRBV5-1 to TRBJ1-4; the D gene remains uncertain. The germline V gene gives CDR1 as SGHRS and CDR2 as YFSETQ. The CDR3, cysteine through phenylalanine, is 15 amino acids long. Solely the CDR3 DNA is kept, with 45 bases framed from the first base. V lost 0 bases and J lost 7 bases; the stretch between them is 13 bases long.